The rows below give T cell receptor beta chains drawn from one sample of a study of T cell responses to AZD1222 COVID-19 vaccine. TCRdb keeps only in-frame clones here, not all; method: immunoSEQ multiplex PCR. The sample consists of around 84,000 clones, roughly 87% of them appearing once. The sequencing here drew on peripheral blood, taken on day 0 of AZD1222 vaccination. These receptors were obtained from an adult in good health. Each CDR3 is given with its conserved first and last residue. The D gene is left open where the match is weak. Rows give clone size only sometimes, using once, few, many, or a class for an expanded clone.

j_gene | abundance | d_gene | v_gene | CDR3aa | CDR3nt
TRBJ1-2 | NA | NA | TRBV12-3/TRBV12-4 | CASSLGQGGGYTF | TGTGCCAGCAGTTTGGGCCAGGGCGGAGGCTACACCTTC
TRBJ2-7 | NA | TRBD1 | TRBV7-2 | CASSFSGTGDEQYF | TGTGCCAGCAGCTTCTCCGGGACAGGAGACGAGCAGTACTTC
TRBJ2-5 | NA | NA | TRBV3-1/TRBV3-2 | CASSRYERRTQYF | TGTGCCAGCAGCCGCTACGAGAGAAGGACCCAGTACTTC
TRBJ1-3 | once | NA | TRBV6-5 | CASSYSSEGGNTIYF | TGTGCCAGCAGTTACTCATCTGAAGGGGGAAACACCATATATTTT
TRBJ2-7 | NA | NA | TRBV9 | CASSVAGEKMYEQYF | TGTGCCAGCAGCGTAGCGGGGGAGAAGATGTACGAGCAGTACTTC
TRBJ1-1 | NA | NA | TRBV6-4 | CASGGGGNTEAFF | TGTGCCAGCGGAGGGGGGGGGAACACTGAAGCTTTCTTT
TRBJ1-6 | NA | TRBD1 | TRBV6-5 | CASSYSTGRASPLHF | TGTGCCAGCAGTTACTCGACAGGGAGAGCTTCACCCCTCCACTTT
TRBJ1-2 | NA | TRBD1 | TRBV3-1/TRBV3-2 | CASSQDTGQLYGYTF | TGTGCCAGCAGCCAAGATACGGGACAGCTTTATGGCTACACCTTC
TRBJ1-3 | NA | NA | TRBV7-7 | CASSLRQGNTIYF | TGTGCTAGCAGCTTGAGGCAGGGAAACACCATATATTTT
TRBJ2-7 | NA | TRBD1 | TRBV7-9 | CASSTDRVDYEQYF | TGTGCCAGCAGCACCGACAGGGTAGACTACGAGCAGTACTTC
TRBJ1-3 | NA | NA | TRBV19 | CASSGGSRGNTIYF | TGTGCCAGTAGTGGGGGTTCGCGTGGAAACACCATATATTTT
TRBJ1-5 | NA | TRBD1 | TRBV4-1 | CASSSTGARGSNQPQHF | TGCGCCAGCAGCTCGACAGGGGCGAGAGGGAGCAATCAGCCCCAGCATTTT
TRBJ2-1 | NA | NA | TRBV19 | CASTRYNEQFF | TGTGCCAGTACAAGGTACAATGAGCAGTTCTTC
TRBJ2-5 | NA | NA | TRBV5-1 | CASRTGQGETQYF | TGCGCCAGCCGAACGGGTCAGGGAGAGACCCAGTACTTC
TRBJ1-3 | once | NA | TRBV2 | CASSERAVSGNTIYF | TGTGCCAGCAGTGAAAGGGCCGTCTCTGGAAACACCATATATTTT
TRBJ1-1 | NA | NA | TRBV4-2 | CASRWDTQNTEAFF | TGTGCCAGCAGGTGGGACACTCAGAACACTGAAGCTTTCTTT
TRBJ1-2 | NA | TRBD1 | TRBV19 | CASRVQGASNYGYTF | TGTGCCAGTAGAGTACAGGGGGCGTCAAACTATGGCTACACCTTC
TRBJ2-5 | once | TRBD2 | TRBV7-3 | CASSLRGGAGGEETQYF | TGTGCCAGCAGCTTAAGGGGAGGAGCGGGGGGTGAAGAGACCCAGTACTTC
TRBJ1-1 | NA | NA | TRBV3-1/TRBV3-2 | CASSHQGFEAFF | TGTGCCAGCAGCCACCAGGGTTTTGAAGCTTTCTTT
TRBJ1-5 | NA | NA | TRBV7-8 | CASSLATVRNQPQHF | TGTGCCAGCAGCTTAGCGACGGTACGAAATCAGCCCCAGCATTTT
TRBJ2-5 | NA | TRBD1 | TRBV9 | CASSVSGRGRETQYF | TGTGCCAGCAGCGTATCGGGCAGGGGGCGAGAGACCCAGTACTTC
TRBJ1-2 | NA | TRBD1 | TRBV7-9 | CASSLDGLYRDRGSYGYTF | TGTGCCAGCAGCTTAGACGGCCTCTACCGGGACAGGGGCTCCTATGGCTACACCTTC
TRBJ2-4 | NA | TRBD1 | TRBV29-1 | CSATGVEQGNIQYF | TGCAGCGCAACAGGGGTAGAACAAGGAAACATTCAGTACTTC
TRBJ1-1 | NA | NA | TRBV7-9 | CASSPGGWRSTEAFF | TGTGCCAGCAGCCCCGGAGGGTGGAGGAGCACTGAAGCTTTCTTT
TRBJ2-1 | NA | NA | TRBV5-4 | CASSSPAVHSMLF | TGTGCCAGCAGCTCTCCGGCGGTTCATAGCATGCTCTTC
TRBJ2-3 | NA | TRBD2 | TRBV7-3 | CASSQTSGLTDTQYF | TGTGCCAGCAGCCAGACTAGCGGACTCACAGATACGCAGTATTTT
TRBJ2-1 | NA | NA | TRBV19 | CASSIGRTRYEQFF | TGTGCCAGTAGTATCGGCCGGACCCGGTATGAGCAGTTCTTC
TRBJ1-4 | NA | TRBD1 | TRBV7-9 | CASSSGQGIPATNEKLFF | TGTGCCAGCAGCTCGGGACAGGGAATCCCTGCAACTAATGAAAAACTGTTTTTT
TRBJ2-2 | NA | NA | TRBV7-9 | CASRPSNTGELFF | TGTGCCAGCAGGCCCTCGAACACCGGGGAGCTGTTTTTT
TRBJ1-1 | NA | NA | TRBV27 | CASSLMGSNTEAFF | TGTGCCAGCAGTTTAATGGGGTCGAACACTGAAGCTTTCTTT
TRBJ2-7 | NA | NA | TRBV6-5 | CASSYGDRTLYGQYF | TGTGCCAGCAGTTACGGGGACCGGACGCTTTACGGGCAGTACTTC
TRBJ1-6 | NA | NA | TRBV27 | CASSSPLIRGNSPLHF | TGTGCCAGCAGTTCCCCCCTTATTCGGGGTAATTCACCCCTCCACTTT
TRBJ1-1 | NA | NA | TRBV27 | CASSLLGGNTEAFF | TGTGCCAGCAGCCTCCTGGGGGGGAACACTGAAGCTTTCTTT
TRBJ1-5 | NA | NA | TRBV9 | CASSSGTLNQPQHF | TGTGCCAGCAGTAGCGGGACTCTCAATCAGCCCCAGCATTTT
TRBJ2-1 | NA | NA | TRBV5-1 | CASSLDPGPRNEQFF | TGCGCCAGCAGCTTGGATCCGGGACCGCGCAATGAGCAGTTCTTC
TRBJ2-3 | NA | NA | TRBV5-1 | CASSLGKVGDTQYF | TGCGCCAGCAGCCTGGGCAAAGTTGGAGATACGCAGTATTTT
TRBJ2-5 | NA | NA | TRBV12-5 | CASGTETQYF | TGTGCTAGTGGGACGGAGACCCAGTACTTC
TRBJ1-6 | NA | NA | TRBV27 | CASSTGPTYNSPLHF | TGTGCCAGCAGCACCGGGCCTACCTATAATTCACCCCTCCACTTT
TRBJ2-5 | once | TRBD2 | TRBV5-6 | CASSLWGGSAETQYF | TGTGCCAGCAGCTTGTGGGGCGGGAGTGCAGAGACCCAGTACTTC
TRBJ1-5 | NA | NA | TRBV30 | CAWRTALNQPQHF | TGTGCCTGGAGGACAGCCCTCAATCAGCCCCAGCATTTT
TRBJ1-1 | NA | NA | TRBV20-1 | CSASTPPRAFF | TGCAGTGCTTCTACTCCGCCCAGAGCTTTCTTT
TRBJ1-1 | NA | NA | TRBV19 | CASSRGFRVIEAFF | TGTGCCAGTAGTAGGGGGTTTAGGGTCATTGAAGCTTTCTTT
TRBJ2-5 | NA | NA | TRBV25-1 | CASKHLVGETQYF | TGTGCCAGCAAACATTTAGTAGGAGAGACCCAGTACTTC
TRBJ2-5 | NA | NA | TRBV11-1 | CASSHRAFQETQYF | TGTGCCAGCAGCCACCGGGCTTTCCAAGAGACCCAGTACTTC
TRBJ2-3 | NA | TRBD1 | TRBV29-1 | CSVLGTGGDTQYF | TGCAGCGTCCTCGGGACAGGGGGAGATACGCAGTATTTT